This T cell receptor beta chain came from a study of regulatory T cells in long-lasting Graves disease. Study outcomes and limitations: Persistent disease was associated with favored TRBV28 usage and with favored use of TRBJ1-2 and TRBJ2-5. Limited samples may have lowered accuracy.

Library construction for TCR beta used iRepertoire HTBI primers and Arm-PCR of CDR3 regions. TCRdb independently ran MiXCR on the multiplex PCR reads; one entry per CDR3 protein. This sample has 430,000 or so distinct CDR3 sequences, with around a fifth found just once. Time point given: persistent/refractory GD, antithyroid drugs over 5 years with positive TRAb. RNA isolated from PBMCs was used to make the TCR library. This clonotype was seen more than once but under ten times. Antigen specificity is unknown. J gave up 5 bases and V 4 bases, and 6 bases lay outside the gene matches. Germline V gene sequence: CDR1 MNHEY, CDR2 SVGAGI. This CDR3 has 16 residues.

The sequenced sample was peripheral blood mononuclear cells (PBMCs), obtained when the disease was refractory, from a patient treated with antithyroid drugs. This clonotype was obtained from a female donor with Graves disease. This sequence joins TRBV6-5 and TRBJ2-5; 14 bases match TRBD2. The CDR3 coding sequence is TGTGCCAGCAGTTTAAAGGGACTAGCGGGAGCGGAGACCCAGTACTTC. Protein product: CASSLKGLAGAETQYF.